These T cell receptor gamma chains were read from a single sample in a study of gamma-delta T cells after stem cell transplantation. TCRdb called clones anew from the RT-PCR reads with CATT. The top ten clones hold around 30% of a sample with 1,500 to 2,000 gamma-chain clones, around 3.3% of them seen once. The sequencing sample was made of gamma-delta T cells. All receptors derive from a human donor. It is not recorded whose cells these are; they may come from a transplant donor. Each CDR3 is given with its conserved first and last residue. The size entry gives once, few or many counts, or a class when the clone is expanded.

v_gene: TRGV2; j_gene: TRGJ1/TRGJ2; abundance: medium-sized; CDR3nt: TGTGCCACCTGGGATTCCTATTATTATAAGAAACTCTTT; CDR3aa: CATWDSYYYKKLF
v_gene: TRGV9; j_gene: TRGJ1/TRGJ2; abundance: medium-sized; CDR3nt: TGTGCCTTGTGGGAGCCAGTCAAGAAACTCTTT; CDR3aa: CALWEPVKKLF
v_gene: TRGV9; j_gene: TRGJP; abundance: few; CDR3nt: TGTGCCTTGTGGGAGGTTACGGGCGAGTTGGGCAAAAAAATCAAGGTATTT; CDR3aa: CALWEVTGELGKKIKVF
v_gene: TRGV2; j_gene: TRGJ1/TRGJ2; abundance: large; CDR3nt: TGTGCCACCTGGGACGGGCCGAATTATTATAAGAAACTCTTT; CDR3aa: CATWDGPNYYKKLF
v_gene: TRGV3; j_gene: TRGJP2; abundance: medium-sized; CDR3nt: TGTGCCACCTGGGACAGGCCGGGTAGTGATTGGATCAAGACGTTT; CDR3aa: CATWDRPGSDWIKTF
v_gene: TRGV4; j_gene: TRGJ1/TRGJ2; abundance: medium-sized; CDR3nt: TGTGCCACCTGGGATGGGCGTAATTATAAGAAACTCTTT; CDR3aa: CATWDGRNYKKLF
v_gene: TRGV3; j_gene: TRGJ1/TRGJ2; abundance: medium-sized; CDR3nt: TGTGCCACCTGGGACAGGCCTAAGAAACTCTTT; CDR3aa: CATWDRPKKLF
v_gene: TRGV9; j_gene: TRGJP; abundance: medium-sized; CDR3nt: TGTGCCTTGTGGGGACCCCCCCGAGAGTTGGGCAAAAAAATCAAGGTATTT; CDR3aa: CALWGPPRELGKKIKVF
v_gene: TRGV2; j_gene: TRGJ1/TRGJ2; abundance: medium-sized; CDR3nt: TGTGCCACCTGGGACGGGCTTTATAAGAAACTCTTT; CDR3aa: CATWDGLYKKLF
v_gene: TRGV9; j_gene: TRGJP; abundance: medium-sized; CDR3nt: TGTGCCTTGTGGGAGCCCGGGGAGTTGGGCAAAAAAATCAAGGTATTT; CDR3aa: CALWEPGELGKKIKVF
v_gene: TRGV9; j_gene: TRGJP; abundance: large; CDR3nt: TGTGCCTTGTGGGAGACCCAAGAGTTGGGCAAAAAAATCAAGGTATTT; CDR3aa: CALWETQELGKKIKVF
v_gene: TRGV9; j_gene: TRGJP; abundance: medium-sized; CDR3nt: TGTGCCTTGTGGGAGCTCTTCCAAGAGTTGGGCAAAAAAATCAAGGTATTT; CDR3aa: CALWELFQELGKKIKVF
v_gene: TRGV9; j_gene: TRGJP; abundance: medium-sized; CDR3nt: TGTGCCTTGTGGGAGGTAATCGGCAAAAAAATCAAGGTATTT; CDR3aa: CALWEVIGKKIKVF
v_gene: TRGV9; j_gene: TRGJP; abundance: medium-sized; CDR3nt: TGTGCCTTGTGGTTGCAAGAGTTGGGCAAAAAAATCAAGGTATTT; CDR3aa: CALWLQELGKKIKVF
v_gene: TRGV3; j_gene: TRGJ1/TRGJ2; abundance: medium-sized; CDR3nt: TGTGCCACCTGGGACAGGCAGGGTTATAAGAAACTCTTT; CDR3aa: CATWDRQGYKKLF
v_gene: TRGV9; j_gene: TRGJP; abundance: medium-sized; CDR3nt: TGTGCCTTGTGGGATCCTGCCGGGTTGGGCAAAAAAATCAAGGTATTT; CDR3aa: CALWDPAGLGKKIKVF
v_gene: TRGV9; j_gene: TRGJP; abundance: large; CDR3nt: TGTGCCTTGTGGGAGGTGTTGGAGTTGGGCAAAAAAATCAAGGTATTT; CDR3aa: CALWEVLELGKKIKVF
v_gene: TRGV2; j_gene: TRGJ1/TRGJ2; abundance: large; CDR3nt: TGTGCCACCTGGGACGGCCGGAATTATTATAAGAAACTCTTT; CDR3aa: CATWDGRNYYKKLF
v_gene: TRGV9; j_gene: TRGJP; abundance: few; CDR3nt: TGTGCCTTGTGGGAGGCTACCCCTGAGTTGGGCAAAAAAATCAAGGTATTT; CDR3aa: CALWEATPELGKKIKVF
v_gene: TRGV9; j_gene: TRGJ1/TRGJ2; abundance: medium-sized; CDR3nt: TGTGCCTTGTGGGAGGTGAAGAAGAAACTCTTT; CDR3aa: CALWEVKKKLF
v_gene: TRGV4; j_gene: TRGJ1/TRGJ2; abundance: medium-sized; CDR3nt: TGTGCCACCTGGGATGGACCTGATTATTATAAGAAACTCTTT; CDR3aa: CATWDGPDYYKKLF
v_gene: TRGV9; j_gene: TRGJ1/TRGJ2; abundance: large; CDR3nt: TGTGCCTTGTGGGATACCCGAGCATACGAGCATAAGAAACTCTTT; CDR3aa: CALWDTRAYEHKKLF
v_gene: TRGV9; j_gene: TRGJ1/TRGJ2; abundance: medium-sized; CDR3nt: TGTGCCTTGTGGGAGGTGCCGTATAAGAAACTCTTT; CDR3aa: CALWEVPYKKLF
v_gene: TRGV9; j_gene: TRGJ1/TRGJ2; abundance: medium-sized; CDR3nt: TGTGCCTTGTGGGCTCAATTCGATAAGAAACTCTTT; CDR3aa: CALWAQFDKKLF
v_gene: TRGV9; j_gene: TRGJP; abundance: medium-sized; CDR3nt: TGTGCCTTGTGGGAGACGCAAGAGTTGGGCAAAAAAATCAAGGTATTT; CDR3aa: CALWETQELGKKIKVF
v_gene: TRGV3; j_gene: TRGJ1/TRGJ2; abundance: medium-sized; CDR3nt: TGTGCCACCTGGCGTTATAAGAAACTCTTT; CDR3aa: CATWRYKKLF
v_gene: TRGV4; j_gene: TRGJ1/TRGJ2; abundance: medium-sized; CDR3nt: TGTGCCACCTGGGATGCTCGACCCCCCCCTCGGGGTAAGAAACTCTTT; CDR3aa: CATWDARPPPRGKKLF
v_gene: TRGV9; j_gene: TRGJP; abundance: few; CDR3nt: TGTGCCTTGTGGGAGAGGAGCTCGTTACAAGAGTTGGGCAAAAAAATCAAGGTATTT; CDR3aa: CALWERSSLQELGKKIKVF
v_gene: TRGV9; j_gene: TRGJ1/TRGJ2; abundance: medium-sized; CDR3nt: TGTGCCTTGTGGGAGAAGAACTATAAGAAACTCTTT; CDR3aa: CALWEKNYKKLF